Ten or more counts support the clone carrying this TCR beta chain. Per germline, CDR1 KGHSH and CDR2 LQKENI. The CDR3 is 13 residues long. Trimming stripped 8 bases from V and 0 bases from J, with 11 bases between. The source of the sample is a study of spatial heterogeneity in lung cancer. On the study more broadly: Detection consistently captured more beta-chain sequences than alpha-chain sequences.

TCR cDNA molecules were tagged individually, and each one carried a unique molecular identifier. MiXCR, applied by TCRdb to the 5' RACE reads, yields one record per CDR3 protein. The sample includes some 6,900 distinct CDR3 sequences, around 4% of them seen just once. The time point is: sample taken at primary tumor resection. Extraction of whole RNA from tumor, nontumor lung or frozen PBMC preceded unsorted sequencing. The donors, 70 or so patients with untreated early-stage non-small cell lung cancer, provided the samples. The V and J genes are TRBV18 and TRBJ2-7, with D tentatively TRBD1 (8 bases). Specimen: normal lung tissue next to the tumor, collected at surgery. The origin of this receptor is a female donor with early-stage non-small cell lung cancer. As DNA, the CDR3 is TGTGCCAGCACAGGGGGGGTCTCCTACGAGCAGTACTTC. Amino acid sequence: CASTGGVSYEQYF. The full variable domain, completed using reference TRBV18 and TRBJ2-7, is NAGVMQNPRHLVRRRGQEARLRCSPMKGHSHVYWYRQLPEEGLKFMVYLQKENIIDESGMPKERFSAEFPKEGPSILRIQQVVRGDSAAYFCASTGGVSYEQYFGPGTRLTVT.